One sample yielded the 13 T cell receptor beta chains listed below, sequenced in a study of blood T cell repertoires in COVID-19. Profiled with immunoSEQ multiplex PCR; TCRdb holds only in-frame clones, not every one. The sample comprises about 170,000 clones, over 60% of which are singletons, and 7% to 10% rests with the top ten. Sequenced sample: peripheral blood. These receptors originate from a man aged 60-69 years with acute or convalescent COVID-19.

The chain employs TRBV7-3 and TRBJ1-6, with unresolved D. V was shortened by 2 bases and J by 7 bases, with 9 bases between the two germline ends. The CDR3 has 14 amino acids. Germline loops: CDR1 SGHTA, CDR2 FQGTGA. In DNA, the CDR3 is TGTGCCAGCAGCTTAGGCGGTTTAAATTCACCCCTCCACTTT. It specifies CASSLGGLNSPLHF.

CDR3 residues: CASSPTGAPNQPQHF. CDR3 sequence (DNA): TGTGCCAGCAGCCCTACAGGGGCTCCCAATCAGCCCCAGCATTTT. The chain links TRBV7-3 to TRBJ1-5; 7 positions match TRBD1. The CDR3 runs 15 residues. In germline, CDR1 is SGHTA, CDR2 FQGTGA. The V gene end was trimmed by 5 bases and the J gene end by 3 bases; junction bases not matched to a gene: 7.

CDR3 in amino acids: CASSPHRAPNTEAFF. CDR3 nucleotides: TGTGCCAGCAGCCCCCACAGAGCACCGAACACTGAAGCTTTCTTT. The gene calls are TRBV3-1 (or the pseudogene TRBV3-2) and TRBJ1-1; D gene ambiguous. Trimming left V 4 bases short and J 1 base short, with 13 bases between. CDR1 is LGHDT and CDR2 is YNNKEL in the germline V gene (reference sequence). The length of the CDR3 is 15 residues.

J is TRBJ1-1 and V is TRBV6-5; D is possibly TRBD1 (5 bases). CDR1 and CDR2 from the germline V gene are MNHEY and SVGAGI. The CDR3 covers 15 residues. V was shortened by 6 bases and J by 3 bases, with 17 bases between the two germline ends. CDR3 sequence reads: CASSAGGVGDTEAFF. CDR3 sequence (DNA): TGTGCCAGCAGCGCGGGGGGGGTAGGCGACACTGAAGCTTTCTTT.

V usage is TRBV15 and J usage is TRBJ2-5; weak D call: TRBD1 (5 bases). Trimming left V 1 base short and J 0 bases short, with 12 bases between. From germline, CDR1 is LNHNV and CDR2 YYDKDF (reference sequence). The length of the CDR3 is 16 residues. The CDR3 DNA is TGTGCCACCAGCAGAGCGGGCAGGGCCTACCAAGAGACCCAGTACTTC. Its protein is CATSRAGRAYQETQYF.

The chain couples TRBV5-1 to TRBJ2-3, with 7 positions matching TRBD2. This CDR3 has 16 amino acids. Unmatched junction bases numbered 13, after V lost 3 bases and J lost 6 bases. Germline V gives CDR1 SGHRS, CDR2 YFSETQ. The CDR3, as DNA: TGCGCCAGCAGCTCCCTGTTGGGAGGGACGGGCGATACGCAGTATTTT. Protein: CASSSLLGGTGDTQYF.

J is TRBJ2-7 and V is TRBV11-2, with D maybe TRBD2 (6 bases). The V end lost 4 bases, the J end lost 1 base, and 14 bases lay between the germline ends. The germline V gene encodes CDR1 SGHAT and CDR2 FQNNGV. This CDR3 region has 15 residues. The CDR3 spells CASSSQGGWSYEQYF. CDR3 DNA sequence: TGTGCCAGCAGCTCGCAGGGAGGTTGGTCCTACGAGCAGTACTTC.

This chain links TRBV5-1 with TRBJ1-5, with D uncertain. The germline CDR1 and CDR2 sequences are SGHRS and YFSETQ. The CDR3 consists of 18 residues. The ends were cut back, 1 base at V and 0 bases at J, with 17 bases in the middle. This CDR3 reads CASSLKRQRLSSNQPQHF. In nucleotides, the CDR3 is TGCGCCAGCAGCTTGAAGCGCCAGAGACTTTCTAGCAATCAGCCCCAGCATTTT.

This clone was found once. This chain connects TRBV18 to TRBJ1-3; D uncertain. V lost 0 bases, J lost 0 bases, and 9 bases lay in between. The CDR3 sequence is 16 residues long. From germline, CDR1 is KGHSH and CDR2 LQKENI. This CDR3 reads CASSPPLAVSGNTIYF. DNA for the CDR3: TGTGCCAGCTCACCACCCCTAGCGGTCTCTGGAAACACCATATATTTT.

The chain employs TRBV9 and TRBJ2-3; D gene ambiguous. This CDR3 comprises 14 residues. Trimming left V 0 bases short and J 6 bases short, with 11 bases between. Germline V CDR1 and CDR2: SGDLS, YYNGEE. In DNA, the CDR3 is TGTGCCAGCAGCGTAGCCCGGAGTTCGGATACGCAGTATTTT. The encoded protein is CASSVARSSDTQYF.

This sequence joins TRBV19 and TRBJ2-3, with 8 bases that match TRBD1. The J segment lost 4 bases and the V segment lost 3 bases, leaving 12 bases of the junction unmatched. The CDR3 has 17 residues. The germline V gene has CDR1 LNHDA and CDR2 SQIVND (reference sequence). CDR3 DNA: TGTGCCAGTAGTATGGCTTGGACAGGGATCAGATCAGATACGCAGTATTTT. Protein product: CASSMAWTGIRSDTQYF.

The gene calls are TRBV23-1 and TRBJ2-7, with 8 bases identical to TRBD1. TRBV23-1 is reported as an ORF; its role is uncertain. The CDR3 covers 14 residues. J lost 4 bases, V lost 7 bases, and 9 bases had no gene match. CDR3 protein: CASIKDRERYEQYF. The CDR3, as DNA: TGCGCCAGCATCAAGGACAGGGAGAGGTACGAGCAGTACTTC.

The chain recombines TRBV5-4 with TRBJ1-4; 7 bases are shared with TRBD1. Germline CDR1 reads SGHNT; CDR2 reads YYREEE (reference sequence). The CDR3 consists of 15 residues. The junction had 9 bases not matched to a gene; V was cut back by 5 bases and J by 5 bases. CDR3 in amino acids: CASSSNRGINEKLFF. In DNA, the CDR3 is TGTGCCAGCAGTTCTAACAGGGGAATCAATGAAAAACTGTTTTTT.